This T cell receptor beta chain was observed in a study of T cells and Merkel cell carcinoma outcomes. This clone was observed a few times. TCRdb's table, derived via immunoSEQ multiplex PCR, lists solely in-frame clones and lacks some. The sample yields hundreds of clones, roughly 91% seen once. The length of the CDR3 is 16 residues. The ends were cut back, 8 bases at V and 1 base at J, with 20 bases in the middle. The sequence derives from a human donor with Merkel cell carcinoma. The sample was tumor tissue from Merkel cell carcinoma. V gene TRBV23-1 combines with J gene TRBJ2-5; D is possibly TRBD2 (6 bases). TRBV23-1 is an ORF for which the function is uncertain. The CDR3 nucleotides read TGCGCCAGCTTGGGACTTACATTGCTCTCCCAAGAGACCCAGTACTTC. Protein product: CASLGLTLLSQETQYF.